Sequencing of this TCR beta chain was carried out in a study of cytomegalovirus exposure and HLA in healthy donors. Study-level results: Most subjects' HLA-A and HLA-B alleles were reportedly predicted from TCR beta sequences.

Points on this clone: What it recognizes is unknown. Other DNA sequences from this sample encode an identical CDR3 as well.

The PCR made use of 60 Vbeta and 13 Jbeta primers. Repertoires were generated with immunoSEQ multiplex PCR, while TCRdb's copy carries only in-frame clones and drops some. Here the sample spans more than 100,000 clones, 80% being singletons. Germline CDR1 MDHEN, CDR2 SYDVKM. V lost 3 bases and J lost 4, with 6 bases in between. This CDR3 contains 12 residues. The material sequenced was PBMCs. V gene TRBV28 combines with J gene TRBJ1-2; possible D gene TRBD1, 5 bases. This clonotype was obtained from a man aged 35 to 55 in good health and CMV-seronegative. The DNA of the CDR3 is TGTGCCAGCAGTTTCCAGGGCTATGGCTACACCTTC. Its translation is CASSFQGYGYTF.